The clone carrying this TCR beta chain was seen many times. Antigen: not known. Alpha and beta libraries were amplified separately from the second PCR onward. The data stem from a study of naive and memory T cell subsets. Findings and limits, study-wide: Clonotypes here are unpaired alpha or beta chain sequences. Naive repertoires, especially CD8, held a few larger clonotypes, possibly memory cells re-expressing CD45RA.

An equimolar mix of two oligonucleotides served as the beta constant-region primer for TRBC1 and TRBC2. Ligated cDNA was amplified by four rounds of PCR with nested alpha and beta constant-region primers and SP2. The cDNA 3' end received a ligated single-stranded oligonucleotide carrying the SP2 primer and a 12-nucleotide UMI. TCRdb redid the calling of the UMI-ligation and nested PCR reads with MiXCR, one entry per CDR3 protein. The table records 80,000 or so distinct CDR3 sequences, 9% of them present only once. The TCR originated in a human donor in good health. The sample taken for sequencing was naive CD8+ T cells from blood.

The CDR3 loop is CSVQGVGTEAFF. The CDR3, as DNA: TGCAGCGTACAGGGTGTGGGCACTGAAGCTTTCTTT. The chain combines TRBV29-1 with TRBJ1-1; perhaps TRBD1 as D (6 bases). This CDR3 spans 12 amino acids. Germline V CDR1 and CDR2: SQVTM, ANQGSEA. Deletions cut 6 bases from V and 4 bases from J, with 12 bases between.